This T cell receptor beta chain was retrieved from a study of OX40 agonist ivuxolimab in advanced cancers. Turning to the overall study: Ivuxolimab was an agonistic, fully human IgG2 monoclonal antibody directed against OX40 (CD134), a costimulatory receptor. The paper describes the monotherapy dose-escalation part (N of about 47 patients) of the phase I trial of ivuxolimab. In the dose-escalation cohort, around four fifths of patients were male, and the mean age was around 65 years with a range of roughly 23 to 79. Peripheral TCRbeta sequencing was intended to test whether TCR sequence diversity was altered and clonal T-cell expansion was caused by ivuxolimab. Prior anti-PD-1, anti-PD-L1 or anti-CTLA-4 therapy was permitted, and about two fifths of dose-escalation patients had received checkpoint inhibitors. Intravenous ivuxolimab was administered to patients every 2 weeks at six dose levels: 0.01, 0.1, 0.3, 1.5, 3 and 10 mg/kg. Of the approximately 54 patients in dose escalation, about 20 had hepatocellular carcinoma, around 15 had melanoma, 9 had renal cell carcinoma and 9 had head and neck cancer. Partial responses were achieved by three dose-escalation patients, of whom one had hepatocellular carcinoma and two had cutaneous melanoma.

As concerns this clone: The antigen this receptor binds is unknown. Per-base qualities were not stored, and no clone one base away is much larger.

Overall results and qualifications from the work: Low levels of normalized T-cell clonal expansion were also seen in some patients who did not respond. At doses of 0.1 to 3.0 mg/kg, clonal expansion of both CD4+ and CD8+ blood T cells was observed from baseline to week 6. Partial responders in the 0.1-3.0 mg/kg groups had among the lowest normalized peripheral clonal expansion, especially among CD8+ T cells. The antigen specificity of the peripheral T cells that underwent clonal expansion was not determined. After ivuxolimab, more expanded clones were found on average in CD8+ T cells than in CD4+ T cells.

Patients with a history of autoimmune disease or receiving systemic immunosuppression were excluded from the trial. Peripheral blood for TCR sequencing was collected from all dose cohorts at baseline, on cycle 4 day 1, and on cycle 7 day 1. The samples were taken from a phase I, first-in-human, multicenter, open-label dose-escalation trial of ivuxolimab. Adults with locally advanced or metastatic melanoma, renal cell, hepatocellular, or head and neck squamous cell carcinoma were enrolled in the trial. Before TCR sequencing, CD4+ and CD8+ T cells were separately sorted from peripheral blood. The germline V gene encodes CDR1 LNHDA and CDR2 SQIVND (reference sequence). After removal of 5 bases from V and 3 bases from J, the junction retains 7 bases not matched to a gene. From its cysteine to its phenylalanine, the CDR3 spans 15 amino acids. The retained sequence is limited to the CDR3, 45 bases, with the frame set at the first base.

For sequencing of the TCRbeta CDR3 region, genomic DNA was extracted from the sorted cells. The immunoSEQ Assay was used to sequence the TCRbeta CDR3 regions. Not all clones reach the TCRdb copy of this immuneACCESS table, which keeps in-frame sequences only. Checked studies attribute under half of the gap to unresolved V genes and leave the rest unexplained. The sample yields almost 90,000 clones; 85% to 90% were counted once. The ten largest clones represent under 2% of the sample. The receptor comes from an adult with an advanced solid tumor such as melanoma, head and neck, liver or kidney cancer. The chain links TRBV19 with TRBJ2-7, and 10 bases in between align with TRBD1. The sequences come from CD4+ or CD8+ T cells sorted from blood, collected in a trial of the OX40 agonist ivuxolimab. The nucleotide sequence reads TGTGCCAGTAGTCTCCGGGACAGGGGAGTCTACGAGCAGTACTTC. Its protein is CASSLRDRGVYEQYF.